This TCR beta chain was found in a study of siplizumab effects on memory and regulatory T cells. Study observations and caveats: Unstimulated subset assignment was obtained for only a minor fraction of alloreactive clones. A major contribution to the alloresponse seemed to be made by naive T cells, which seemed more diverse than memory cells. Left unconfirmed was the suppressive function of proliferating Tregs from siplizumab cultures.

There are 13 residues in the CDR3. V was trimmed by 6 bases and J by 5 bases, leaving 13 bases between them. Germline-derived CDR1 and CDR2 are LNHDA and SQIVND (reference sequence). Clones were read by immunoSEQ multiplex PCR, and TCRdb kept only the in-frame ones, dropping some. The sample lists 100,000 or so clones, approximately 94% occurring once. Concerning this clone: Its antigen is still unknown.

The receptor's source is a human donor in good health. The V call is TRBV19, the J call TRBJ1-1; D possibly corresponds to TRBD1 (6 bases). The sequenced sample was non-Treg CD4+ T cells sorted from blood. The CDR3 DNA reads TGTGCCAGTAGCTCTCCAGGGGAGACTGAAGCTTTCTTT. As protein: CASSSPGETEAFF.